What follows are 2 T cell receptor beta chains derived from one specimen sequenced in a study of CD8+ T cells in alopecia areata. cDNA serving as the sequencing template came from extracted, reverse transcribed RNA. Sequencing was performed with immunoSEQ multiplex PCR; in TCRdb, only in-frame clones are kept and a portion is missing. The table records roughly 220,000 clones, around two fifths of them present only once. Sample treatment: oral pan-JAK inhibitor, 5-10 mg twice daily. Specimen: CD4+ T cells sorted from blood, collected around week 34, from a patient treated with tofacitinib. The receptors here all came from a human donor with alopecia areata.

This clone has just a few counts. This rearrangement joins TRBV28 to TRBJ1-5; D unclear. CDR3 length: 10 residues. Germline CDR1 is MDHEN and CDR2 is SYDVKM. V dropped 3 bases and J dropped 8 bases, with 2 bases sitting between them. The chain's CDR3 is CASSFKPQHF. The CDR3 DNA follows: TGTGCCAGCAGTTTCAAGCCCCAGCATTTT.

This clone was observed a few times. The rearrangement uses TRBV7-9 and TRBJ1-5; TRBD1 aligns across 8 bases. V shed 5 bases, J shed 7 bases, and the junction held 4 bases outside the gene matches. CDR1 and CDR2 (germline): SEHNR, FQNEAQ (reference sequence). The CDR3 length is 13 residues. The CDR3 DNA sequence: TGTGCCAGCAGCCCAGGGGGCCACCAGCCCCAGCATTTT. Translation: CASSPGGHQPQHF.